This TCR beta chain was retrieved from a study of patients and donors after allogeneic stem cell transplantation. Germline lookup yields CDR1 ENHRY and CDR2 SYGVKD. The CDR3 contains 15 residues. Trimming took 6 bases from V and 2 from J, leaving 14 bases between them. TCRdb redid the calling of the RT-PCR reads with MiXCR, one entry per CDR3 protein. This repertoire shows hundreds of thousands of distinct CDR3 sequences, roughly 17% found once; its top ten account for roughly 7.2%. This clonotype was seen only a few times. The sequenced sample was blood, either unsorted or a sorted T cell fraction (not recorded which). This rearrangement joins TRBV10-3 to TRBJ2-1, with a possible D match to TRBD1 (6 bases). This TCR derives from a human donor who was either an allogeneic HSCT recipient or a stem cell or donor lymphocyte infusion donor (not recorded which). It is not recorded whose cells these are; they may come from a transplant donor. The CDR3 coding sequence is TGTGCCATCAGCAGTCCAGGGGACCCCTACAATGAGCAGTTCTTC. This sequence encodes CAISSPGDPYNEQFF.